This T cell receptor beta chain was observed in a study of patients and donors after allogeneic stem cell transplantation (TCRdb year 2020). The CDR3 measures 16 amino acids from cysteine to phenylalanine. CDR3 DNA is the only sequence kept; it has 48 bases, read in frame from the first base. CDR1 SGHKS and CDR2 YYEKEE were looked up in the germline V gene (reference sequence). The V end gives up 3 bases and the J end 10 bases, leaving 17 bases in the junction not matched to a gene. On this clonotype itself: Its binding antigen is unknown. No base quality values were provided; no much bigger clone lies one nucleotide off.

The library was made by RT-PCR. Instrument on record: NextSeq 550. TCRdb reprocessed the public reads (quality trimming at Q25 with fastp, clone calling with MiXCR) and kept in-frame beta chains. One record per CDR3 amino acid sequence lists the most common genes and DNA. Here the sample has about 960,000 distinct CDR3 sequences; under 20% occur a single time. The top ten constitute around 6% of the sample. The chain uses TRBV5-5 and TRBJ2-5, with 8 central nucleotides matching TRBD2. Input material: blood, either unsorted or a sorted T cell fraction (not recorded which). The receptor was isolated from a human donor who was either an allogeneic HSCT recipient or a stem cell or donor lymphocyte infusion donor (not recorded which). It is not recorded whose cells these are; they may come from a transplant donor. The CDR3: CASSSRGETTFGGQYF. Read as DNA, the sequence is TGTGCCAGCAGCTCGCGGGGGGAGACAACGTTTGGGGGCCAGTACTTC.